This TCR beta chain is drawn from a study of PD-L1 blockade in urothelial cancer (TCRdb year 2017). At the level of the whole study: Every patient began therapy in the mid-2010s and was given atezolizumab 1,200 mg intravenously every 3 weeks. About 90% of the roughly 29 patients were identified as males with urothelial cancer of bladder origin, and a prior smoking history was reported by 18 of 29 patients. An ECOG performance status of 0 or 1 was recorded for the patients, and 0 to 3 prior chemotherapy regimens had been received by the patients. Blood samples were analyzed at 3 weeks after treatment start (second dose) and at 6 weeks after treatment start. Blood samples yielded a median of roughly 150,000 T cells and 65,000 to 95,000 unique TCRs, with median clonality roughly 0.082. The study, an exploratory multi-omic analysis, examined somatic, immune and clinical correlates of response to PD-L1 blockade with atezolizumab in urothelial cancer. Pretreatment tumor samples and matched peripheral blood, collected serially before and after atezolizumab treatment, underwent TCR sequencing. Durable clinical benefit meant progression-free survival longer than 6 months, and TCR features were also tested against progression-free and overall survival. In the same patients, whole exome sequencing and RNA sequencing of pretreatment tumors were performed in addition to TCR sequencing. Eight or nine patients reached durable clinical benefit, while fewer than 25 patients did not. Pretreatment blood TCR-seq was available for about 28 patients, at least one posttreatment blood collection was obtained for some 24 patients, and tumor TCR-seq was available for some 24 patients.

Beyond this particular receptor, the publication reports: Improved progression-free and overall survival was found to be associated with pretreatment peripheral blood TCR clonality below the median. Patients with durable benefit showed greater expansion of tumor-associated TCR clones in peripheral blood 3 weeks after starting treatment (n of about 22, p = 0.022). Because the sample size was small (n = 29) and many of the analyses were exploratory, the results are meant to be hypothesis-generating.

A remark on this clone: Its specific antigen is unknown. No much larger clone is present one base from it, and per-base qualities are unavailable.

To estimate absolute template abundance from read counts, synthetic TCR analog templates were spiked into each PCR. The immunoSEQ assay was used to amplify TCRbeta CDR3 regions from genomic DNA with bias-controlled V and J gene primers. Sequencing of rearranged TCRbeta segments was done at approximately 20X coverage. Concerning the study's data processing: Sequencing errors were corrected by clustering, and CDR3s were annotated against IMGT so that V, D and J genes could be assigned. Downstream analyses used only productive TCRbeta rearrangements and left out out-of-frame or stop-codon sequences. Clonality was calculated as one minus the Shannon entropy normalized by the log of the number of unique productive sequences. Clones differing between time points or between blood and tumor were identified by Fisher's exact test with Benjamini-Hochberg correction at adjusted p below 0.01. TCRdb took this table from immuneACCESS and kept in-frame rearrangements with V and J called. Such tables lack part of the clones; where checked against another copy, unresolved V genes explain under half of the gap, and the rest is unexplained. V and J calls and clone size follow that table, whereas D and trimming were derived from the DNA. The table for this sample lists about 41,000 clones; approximately 84% of them were counted only once. The top ten clones comprise 2.6% of the sample.

Spanning cysteine to phenylalanine, the CDR3 consists of 14 amino acids. Just CDR3 DNA is preserved here, 42 bases in frame from base 1. Trimming accounts for 3 bases at V and 7 bases at J, while the number of junction bases matched to no gene is 5. The germline V gene (reference sequence) gives CDR1 as SEHNR and CDR2 as FQNEAQ. The time point label here, explained by the study, means: peripheral blood 6 weeks after treatment start. The cohort included 29 patients with locally advanced or metastatic urothelial carcinoma who were treated at Memorial Sloan Kettering on a trial protocol. Peripheral blood mononuclear cells were collected pretreatment and during treatment, with between 1 and 8 total time points obtained per patient. The Qiagen DNeasy Blood extraction kit was used to purify genomic DNA from total PBMCs and tumor samples. Collected pretreatment and during treatment, PBMCs were isolated and stored as previously described.

The rearranged segments are TRBV7-9 and TRBJ1-4; 7 middle bases align to TRBD1. Sample: PBMCs, taken around atezolizumab (anti-PD-L1) treatment. This TCR derives from a man in his sixties or seventies with urothelial cancer. The CDR3 region reads CASSFSRDSEKLFF. DNA sequence: TGTGCCAGCAGCTTTTCCCGGGACAGTGAAAAACTGTTTTTT.